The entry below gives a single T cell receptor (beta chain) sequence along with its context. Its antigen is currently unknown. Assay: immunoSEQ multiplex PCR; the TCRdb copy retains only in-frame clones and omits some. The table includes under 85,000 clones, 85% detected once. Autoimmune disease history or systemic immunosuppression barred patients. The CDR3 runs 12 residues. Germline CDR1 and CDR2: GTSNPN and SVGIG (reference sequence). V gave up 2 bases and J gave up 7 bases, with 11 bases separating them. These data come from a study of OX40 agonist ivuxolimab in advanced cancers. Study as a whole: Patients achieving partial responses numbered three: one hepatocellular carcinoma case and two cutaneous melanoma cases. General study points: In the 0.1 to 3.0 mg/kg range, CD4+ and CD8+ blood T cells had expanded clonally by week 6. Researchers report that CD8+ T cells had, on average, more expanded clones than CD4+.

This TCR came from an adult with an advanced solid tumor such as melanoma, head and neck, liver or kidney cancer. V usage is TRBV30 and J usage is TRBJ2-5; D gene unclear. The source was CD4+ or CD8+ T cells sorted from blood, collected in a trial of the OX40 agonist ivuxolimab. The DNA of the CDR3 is TGTGCCTGGAGTCGGGTTAGTGGGACCCAGTACTTC. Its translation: CAWSRVSGTQYF.